The rows below give T cell receptor beta chains drawn from one sample of a study of PD-1 blockade in classical Hodgkin lymphoma. Only in-frame clones appear in the TCRdb table, and some are missing; sequencing was by immunoSEQ multiplex PCR. The profile shows 50,000 to 65,000 clones, about 90% of them singletons. This material consisted of peripheral blood mononuclear cells (PBMCs), taken before the fourth cycle of nivolumab. The receptor set was obtained from a human donor with classical Hodgkin lymphoma. Each CDR3 is given with its conserved first and last residue. Each record gives: D gene, V gene, J gene, clone size, CDR3 length, CDR3 DNA, CDR3 protein. D genes are given only for firm matches. Expanded clones are given a class, and other clones once, few, many or no size at all.

>NA|TRBV18|TRBJ1-2|NA|15
TGTGCCAGCTCACCACTACCCGAAGAGGGTGATGGCTACACCTTC
CASSPLPEEGDGYTF
>NA|TRBV11-2|TRBJ1-6|NA|16
TGTGCCAGCAGCAGCAACTCCAGGGTTTTCAATTCACCCCTCCACTTT
CASSSNSRVFNSPLHF
>NA|TRBV27|TRBJ1-5|NA|16
TGTGCCAGCAGTTTTGGTCAACATGGGAGCAATCAGCCCCAGCATTTT
CASSFGQHGSNQPQHF
>NA|TRBV4-1|TRBJ2-7|NA|16
TGCGCCAGCAGCCCCCACCCAGCCGACCCGCGAGGCGAGCAGTACTTC
CASSPHPADPRGEQYF
>NA|TRBV14|TRBJ2-7|NA|15
TGTGCCAGCAGCCAAGACCCCGGGACCCGGTACGAGCAGTACTTC
CASSQDPGTRYEQYF
>NA|TRBV6-5|TRBJ1-5|NA|15
TGTGCCAGCAGCTCCCAGGGGCTAAGCAATCAGCCCCAGCATTTT
CASSSQGLSNQPQHF
>NA|TRBV6-5|TRBJ2-2|NA|13
TGTGCCAGCAGATTGGGTTTGAACGGGGAGCTGTTTTTT
CASRLGLNGELFF
>NA|TRBV7-5|TRBJ1-1|once|17
TGTGCCAGAATCGGTAGCCGGGACAGACCAAAAGGGGCTGAAGCTTTCTTT
CARIGSRDRPKGAEAFF
>NA|TRBV5-4|TRBJ2-1|NA|17
TGTGCCAGCAGCTTGCAGGCGGGGCCACAACTCTACAATGAGCAGTTCTTC
CASSLQAGPQLYNEQFF
>NA|TRBV30|TRBJ1-5|NA|13
TGTGCCTGGAGCGCGGATGGGAATCAGCCCCAGCATTTT
CAWSADGNQPQHF
>NA|TRBV7-9|TRBJ2-7|NA|17
TGTGCCAGCAGCATACAAAACGAGGGTACCGGGCTATACGAGCAGTACTTC
CASSIQNEGTGLYEQYF
>NA|TRBV30|TRBJ2-3|NA|12
TGTGCCTGGAGTGTACGGGGGGATACGCAGTATTTT
CAWSVRGDTQYF
>NA|TRBV5-4|TRBJ1-2|NA|15
TGTGCCAGCAGCTTGGCCTTCGGTCTTAACTATGGCTACACCTTC
CASSLAFGLNYGYTF
>NA|TRBV6-6|TRBJ1-5|few|16
TGTGCCAGCAGTTCCAACAGGGCGGAAGGCAATCAGCCCCAGCATTTT
CASSSNRAEGNQPQHF
>NA|TRBV6-1|TRBJ2-7|NA|15
TGTGCCAGCAGTGAGTCCGGGAGAAATCGGGGCGAGCAGTACTTC
CASSESGRNRGEQYF
>TRBD1|TRBV2|TRBJ1-6|NA|13
TGTGCCAGCAGGGGACAGGGGGATTCACCCCTCCACTTT
CASRGQGDSPLHF
>TRBD2|TRBV6-6|TRBJ2-7|NA|15
TGTGCCAGCAGTTACTCGGGGGGAGGGTTCGACGAGCAGTACTTC
CASSYSGGGFDEQYF
>NA|TRBV18|TRBJ2-6|NA|13
TGTGCCAGCTCACCCGCTGGGGCCAACGTCCTGACTTTC
CASSPAGANVLTF
>TRBD1|TRBV5-5|TRBJ1-1|NA|14
TGTGCCAGCAGCTACCACAGGGGGAACACTGAAGCTTTCTTT
CASSYHRGNTEAFF
>TRBD2|TRBV9|TRBJ2-5|NA|16
TGTGCCAGCAGCCCCCTGGGACTAGCGGGGGGAGAGACCCAGTACTTC
CASSPLGLAGGETQYF
>NA|TRBV29-1|TRBJ2-1|NA|14
TGCAGCGTGAGGACGGATATTAACTACAATGAGCAGTTCTTC
CSVRTDINYNEQFF
>TRBD2|TRBV5-6|TRBJ2-3|NA|16
TGTGCCAGCAGCTTTAGGCTAGCGGGGTACACAGATACGCAGTATTTT
CASSFRLAGYTDTQYF
>NA|TRBV7-8|TRBJ1-5|NA|13
TGTGCCAGCAGCTTAGAAGGCTATCAGCCCCAGCATTTT
CASSLEGYQPQHF
>NA|TRBV6-6|TRBJ1-1|NA|13
TGTGCCAGCAGCCCTCGGGTTGGCACTGAAGCTTTCTTT
CASSPRVGTEAFF
>NA|TRBV9|TRBJ1-6|NA|16
TGTGCCAGCAGCGTAGGGAGGGGCGATATTAATTCACCCCTCCACTTT
CASSVGRGDINSPLHF
>NA|TRBV19|TRBJ2-3|NA|13
TGTGCCAGTAGTACCGGGGCTGGTAATACGCAGTATTTT
CASSTGAGNTQYF
>TRBD1|TRBV7-2|TRBJ2-7|NA|14
TGTGCCAGCAGCCCAGGACAGGCCTTCTACGAGCAGTACTTC
CASSPGQAFYEQYF
>NA|TRBV11-2|TRBJ2-7|NA|15
TGTGCCAGCAGCTTCCACAGCGGTTTGGGTTACGAGCAGTACTTC
CASSFHSGLGYEQYF
>NA|TRBV5-1|TRBJ2-2|NA|13
TGCGCCAGCAGCCTGGGGGGAACCGGGGAGCTGTTTTTT
CASSLGGTGELFF
>NA|TRBV7-8|TRBJ2-7|once|13
TGTGCCAGCTTCGGGGACAATTCCTACGAGCAGTACTTC
CASFGDNSYEQYF
>NA|TRBV5-1|TRBJ1-1|NA|13
TGCGCCAGCAGAGGGGTTACGAACACTGAAGCTTTCTTT
CASRGVTNTEAFF
>NA|TRBV10-3|TRBJ1-3|NA|10
TGTGCCATCTTGGGGGACACCATATATTTT
CAILGDTIYF
>NA|TRBV7-6|TRBJ2-7|NA|13
TGTGCCAGCAGCTTGAGGCGGCACTACGAGCAGTACTTC
CASSLRRHYEQYF
>NA|TRBV10-1|TRBJ2-5|NA|13
TGCGCCAGCAGTGTTTCAGGGATGGTGACCCAGTACTTC
CASSVSGMVTQYF
>NA|TRBV4-1|TRBJ1-5|NA|16
TGCGCCAGCAGCCAAGGGAGCGACAAGAGCAATCAGCCCCAGCATTTT
CASSQGSDKSNQPQHF
>TRBD1|TRBV7-9|TRBJ1-2|NA|14
TGTGCCAGCAGCTCGGACAGGACAAACTATGGCTACACCTTC
CASSSDRTNYGYTF
>TRBD1|TRBV10-1|TRBJ1-2|NA|13
TGCGCCAGCAGCGGGGACAGGGCCTATGGCTACACCTTC
CASSGDRAYGYTF
>TRBD1|TRBV7-6|TRBJ2-3|NA|19
TGTGCCAGCAGCTTAATGGTCACTCCTGGGACAGGGTCCACAGATACGCAGTATTTT
CASSLMVTPGTGSTDTQYF
>NA|TRBV27|TRBJ2-1|NA|15
TGTGCCAGCAGTTTGTCTGGGATACCCTACAATGAGCAGTTCTTC
CASSLSGIPYNEQFF
>NA|TRBV30|TRBJ2-5|NA|14
TGTGCCTGGAGTGTTGGTAGCTTCGGAGAGACCCAGTACTTC
CAWSVGSFGETQYF
>TRBD1|TRBV7-6|TRBJ1-2|NA|18
TGTGCCAGCAGCCCAGGGGGGGCAGCCCGACTAACGGACTATGGCTACACCTTC
CASSPGGAARLTDYGYTF
>TRBD2|TRBV7-6|TRBJ2-1|once|15
TGTGCCAGCAGCCCAGCGGGGGGCTCCTACAATGAGCAGTTCTTC
CASSPAGGSYNEQFF
>NA|TRBV7-6|TRBJ2-1|few|14
TGTGCCAGCAGCTTAGCTATGGGGGGAAATGAGCAGTTCTTC
CASSLAMGGNEQFF
>NA|TRBV19|TRBJ2-7|NA|17
TGTGCCAGTAGTGCCGCGGTTCCCGGGACACCACCCTACGAGCAGTACTTC
CASSAAVPGTPPYEQYF
>NA|TRBV28|TRBJ2-7|NA|14
TGTGCCAGCAGTTTACCGCTAGCCGTCAACGAGCAGTACTTC
CASSLPLAVNEQYF
>NA|TRBV2|TRBJ1-2|NA|14
TGTGCCAGCAGTGAAGCGGGGGACACCAATGGCTACACCTTC
CASSEAGDTNGYTF
>NA|TRBV2|TRBJ2-2|NA|15
TGTGCCAGCAGCGCCCCCCAGGGGTTCACCGGGGAGCTGTTTTTT
CASSAPQGFTGELFF
>NA|TRBV19|TRBJ1-1|NA|15
TGTGCCAGTAGTTTCGACCGTACAGGGAGTAGGGAAGCTTTCTTT
CASSFDRTGSREAFF
>NA|TRBV7-8|TRBJ2-7|once|14
TGTGCCAGCAGCCCAGACTTACAGGGCTACGAGCAGTACTTC
CASSPDLQGYEQYF